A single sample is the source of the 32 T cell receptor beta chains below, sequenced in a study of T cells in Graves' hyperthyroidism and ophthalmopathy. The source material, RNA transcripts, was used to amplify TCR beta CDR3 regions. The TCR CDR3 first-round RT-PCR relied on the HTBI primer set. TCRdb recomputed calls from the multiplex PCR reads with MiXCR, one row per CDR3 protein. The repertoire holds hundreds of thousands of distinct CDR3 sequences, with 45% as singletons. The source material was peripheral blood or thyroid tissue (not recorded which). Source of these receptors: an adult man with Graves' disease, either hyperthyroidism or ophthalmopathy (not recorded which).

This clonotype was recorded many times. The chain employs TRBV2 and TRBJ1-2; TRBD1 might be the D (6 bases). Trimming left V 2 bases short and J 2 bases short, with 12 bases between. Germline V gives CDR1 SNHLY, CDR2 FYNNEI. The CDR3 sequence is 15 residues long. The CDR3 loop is CASSENPGTNYGYTF. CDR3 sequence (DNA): TGTGCCAGCAGTGAAAATCCGGGGACAAACTATGGCTACACCTTC.

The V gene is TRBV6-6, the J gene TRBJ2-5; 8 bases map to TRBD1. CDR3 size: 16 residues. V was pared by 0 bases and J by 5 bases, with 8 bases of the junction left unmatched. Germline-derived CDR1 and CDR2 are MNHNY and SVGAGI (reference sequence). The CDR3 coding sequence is TGTGCCAGCAGTTACTCGGTCGCAGGGGGCGCGGAGACCCAGTACTTC. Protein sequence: CASSYSVAGGAETQYF.

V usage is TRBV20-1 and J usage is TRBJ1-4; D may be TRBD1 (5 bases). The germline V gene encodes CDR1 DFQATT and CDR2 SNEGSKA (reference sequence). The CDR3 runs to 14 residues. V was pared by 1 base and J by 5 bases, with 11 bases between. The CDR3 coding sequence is TGCAGTGCTAGAGCGGCAGGGCGGAATGAAAAACTGTTTTTT. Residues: CSARAAGRNEKLFF.

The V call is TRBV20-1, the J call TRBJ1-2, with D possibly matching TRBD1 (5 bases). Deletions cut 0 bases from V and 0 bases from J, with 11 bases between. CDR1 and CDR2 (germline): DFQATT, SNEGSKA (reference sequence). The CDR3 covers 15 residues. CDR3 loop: CSAREDNSANYGYTF. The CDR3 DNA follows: TGCAGTGCTAGAGAGGACAACTCAGCTAACTATGGCTACACCTTC.

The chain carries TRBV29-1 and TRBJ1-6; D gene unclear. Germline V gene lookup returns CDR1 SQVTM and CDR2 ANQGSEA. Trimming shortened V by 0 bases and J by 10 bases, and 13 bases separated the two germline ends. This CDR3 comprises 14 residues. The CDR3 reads CSVEDRATESPLHF. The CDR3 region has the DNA TGCAGCGTTGAAGATCGGGCCACAGAATCACCCCTCCACTTT.

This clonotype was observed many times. The CDR3 bases are TGTGCCAGCACCTCCACCGGAGGGTTGGACTATGGCTACACCTTC. It yields the protein CASTSTGGLDYGYTF. The J gene is TRBJ1-2, the V gene TRBV12-3 or TRBV12-4; D unclear. CDR3 size: 15 residues. Trimming took 7 bases from V and 3 from J, leaving 18 bases between them.

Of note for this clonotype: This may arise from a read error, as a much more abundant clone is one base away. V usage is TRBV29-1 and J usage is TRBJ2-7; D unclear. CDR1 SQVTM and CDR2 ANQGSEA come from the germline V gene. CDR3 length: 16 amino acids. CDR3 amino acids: CGVEEEVGRSAYEQYF. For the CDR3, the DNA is TGCGGCGTTGAAGAAGAGGTCGGGCGGAGCGCCTACGAGCAGTACTTC.

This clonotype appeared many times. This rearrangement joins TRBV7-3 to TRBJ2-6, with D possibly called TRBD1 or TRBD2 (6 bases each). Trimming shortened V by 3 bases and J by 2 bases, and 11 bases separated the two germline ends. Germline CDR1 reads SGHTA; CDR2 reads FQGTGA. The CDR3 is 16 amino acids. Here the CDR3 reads CASSLTGLTGANVLTF. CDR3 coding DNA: TGTGCCAGCAGCTTGACAGGACTAACTGGGGCCAACGTCCTGACTTTC. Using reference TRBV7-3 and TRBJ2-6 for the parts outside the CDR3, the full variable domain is GAGVSQTPSNKVTEKGKYVELRCDPISGHTALYWYRQSLGQGPEFLIYFQGTGAADDSGLPNDRFFAVRPEGSVSTLKIQRTERGDSAVYLCASSLTGLTGANVLTFGAGSRLTVL.

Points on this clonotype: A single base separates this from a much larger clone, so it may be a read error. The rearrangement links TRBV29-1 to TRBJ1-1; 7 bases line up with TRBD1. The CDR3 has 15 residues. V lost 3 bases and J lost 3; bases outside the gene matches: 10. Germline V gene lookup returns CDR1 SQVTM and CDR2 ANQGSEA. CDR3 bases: TGCAGCGTTGACGGTGAAGGGGGCGGGGACACTGAAGCTTTCTTT. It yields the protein CSVDGEGGGDTEAFF. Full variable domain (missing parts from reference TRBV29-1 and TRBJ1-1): SAVISQKPSRDICQRGTSLTIQCQVDSQVTMMFWYRQQPGQSLTLIATANQGSEATYESGFVIDKFPISRPNLTFSTLTVSNMSPEDSSIYLCSVDGEGGGDTEAFFGQGTRLTVV.

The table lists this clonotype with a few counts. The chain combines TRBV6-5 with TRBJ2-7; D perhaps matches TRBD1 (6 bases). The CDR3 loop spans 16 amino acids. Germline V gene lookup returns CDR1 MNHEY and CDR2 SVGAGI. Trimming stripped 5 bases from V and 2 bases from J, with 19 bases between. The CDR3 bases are TGTGCCAGCAGTGAACCAGGGGCCGCGAACGCCTACGAGCAGTACTTC. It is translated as CASSEPGAANAYEQYF.

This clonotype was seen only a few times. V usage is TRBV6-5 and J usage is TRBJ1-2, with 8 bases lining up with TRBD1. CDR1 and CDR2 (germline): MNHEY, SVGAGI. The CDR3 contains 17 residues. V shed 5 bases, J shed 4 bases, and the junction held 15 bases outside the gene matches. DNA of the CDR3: TGTGCCAGCAGTCCGCAGACCGGGACAGGCGAGATCTATGGCTACACCTTC. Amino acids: CASSPQTGTGEIYGYTF.

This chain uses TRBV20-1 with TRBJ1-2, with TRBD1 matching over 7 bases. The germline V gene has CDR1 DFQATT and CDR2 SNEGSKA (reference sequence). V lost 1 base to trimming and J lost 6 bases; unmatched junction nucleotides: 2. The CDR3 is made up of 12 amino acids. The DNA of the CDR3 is TGCAGTGCTAGAGGACAGGGTAATGGCTACACCTTC. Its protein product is CSARGQGNGYTF.

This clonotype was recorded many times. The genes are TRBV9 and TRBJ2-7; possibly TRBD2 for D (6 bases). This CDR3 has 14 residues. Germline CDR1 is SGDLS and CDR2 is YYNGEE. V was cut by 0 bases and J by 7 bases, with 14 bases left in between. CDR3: CASSVASAEGEQYF. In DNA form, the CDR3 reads TGTGCCAGCAGCGTAGCCTCAGCGGAGGGAGAGCAGTACTTC.

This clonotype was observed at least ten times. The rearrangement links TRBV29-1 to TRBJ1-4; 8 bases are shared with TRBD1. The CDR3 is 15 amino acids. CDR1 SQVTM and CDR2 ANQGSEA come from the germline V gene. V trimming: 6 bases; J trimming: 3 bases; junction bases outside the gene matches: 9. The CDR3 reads CSVRQGSSANEKLFF. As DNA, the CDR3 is TGCAGCGTCCGACAGGGGAGCTCGGCTAATGAAAAACTGTTTTTT.

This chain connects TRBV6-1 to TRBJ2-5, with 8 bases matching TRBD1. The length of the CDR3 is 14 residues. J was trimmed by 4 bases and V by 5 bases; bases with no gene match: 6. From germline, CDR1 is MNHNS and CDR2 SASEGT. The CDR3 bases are TGTGCCAGCAGTTTAACAGGGGGATCAGAGACCCAGTACTTC. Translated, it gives CASSLTGGSETQYF.

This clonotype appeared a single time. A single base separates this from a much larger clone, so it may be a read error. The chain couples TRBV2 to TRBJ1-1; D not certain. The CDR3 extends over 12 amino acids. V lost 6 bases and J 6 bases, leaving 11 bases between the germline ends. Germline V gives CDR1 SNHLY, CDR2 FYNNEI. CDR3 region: CASRELNAEAFF. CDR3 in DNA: TGTGCCAGCAGAGAACTAAACGCTGAAGCTTTCTTT. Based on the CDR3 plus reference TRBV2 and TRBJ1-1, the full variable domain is EPEVTQTPSHQVTQMGQEVILRCVPISNHLYFYWYRQILGQKVEFLVSFYNNEISEKSEIFDDQFSVERPDGSNFTLKIRSTKLEDSAMYFCASRELNAEAFFGQGTRLTVV.

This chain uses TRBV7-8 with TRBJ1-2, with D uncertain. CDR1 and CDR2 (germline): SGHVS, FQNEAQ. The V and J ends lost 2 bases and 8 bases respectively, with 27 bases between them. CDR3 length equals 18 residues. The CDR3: CASSLLAFSGTVFYGYTF. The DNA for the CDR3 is TGTGCCAGCAGCTTACTGGCCTTTTCTGGCACAGTGTTTTACGGCTACACCTTC.

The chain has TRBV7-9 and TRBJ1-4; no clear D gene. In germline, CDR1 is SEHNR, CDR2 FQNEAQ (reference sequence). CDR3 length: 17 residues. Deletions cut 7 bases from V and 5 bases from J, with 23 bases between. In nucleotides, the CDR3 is TGTGCCAGCACCCGTCCAGGAGCTGGCAGCCCCAATGAAAAACTGTTTTTT. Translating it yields CASTRPGAGSPNEKLFF.

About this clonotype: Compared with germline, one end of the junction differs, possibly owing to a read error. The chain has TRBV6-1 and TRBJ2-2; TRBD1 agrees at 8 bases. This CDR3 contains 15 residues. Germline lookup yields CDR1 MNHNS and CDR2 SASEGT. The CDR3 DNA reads TGTGTCAGCAGTCAAGGGACAGGTTATACCGGGGAGCTGTTTTTT. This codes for CVSSQGTGYTGELFF.

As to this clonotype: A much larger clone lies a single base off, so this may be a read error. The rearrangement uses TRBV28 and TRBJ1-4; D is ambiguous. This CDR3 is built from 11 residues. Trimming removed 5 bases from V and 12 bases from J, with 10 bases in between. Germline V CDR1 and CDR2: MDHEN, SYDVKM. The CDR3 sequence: CASSTPGQLFF. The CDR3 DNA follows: TGTGCCAGCAGTACCCCGGGCCAACTGTTTTTT.

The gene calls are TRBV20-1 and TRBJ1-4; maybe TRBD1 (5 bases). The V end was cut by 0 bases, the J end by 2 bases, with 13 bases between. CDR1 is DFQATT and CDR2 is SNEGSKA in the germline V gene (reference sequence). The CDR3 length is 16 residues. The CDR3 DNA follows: TGCAGTGCTAGAGATATACGAGGGGCTACTAATGAAAAACTGTTTTTT. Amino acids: CSARDIRGATNEKLFF.

CDR3 DNA sequence: TGTGCCAGCAGCTTAAGACCTTTGGTAACAACCCCAGGCACTGAAGCTTTCTTT. Encoded protein: CASSLRPLVTTPGTEAFF. The chain carries TRBV7-6 and TRBJ1-1; D gene unclear. Trimming removed 2 bases at V and 4 bases at J, with 23 bases between. CDR3 length equals 18 residues. Germline CDR1 and CDR2: SGHVS and FNYEAQ.

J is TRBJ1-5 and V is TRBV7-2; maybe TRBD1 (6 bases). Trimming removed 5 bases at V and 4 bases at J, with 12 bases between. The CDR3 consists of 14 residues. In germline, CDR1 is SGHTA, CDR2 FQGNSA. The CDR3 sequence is CASSPRQENQPQHF. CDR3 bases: TGTGCCAGCAGCCCCCGACAGGAGAATCAGCCCCAGCATTTT.

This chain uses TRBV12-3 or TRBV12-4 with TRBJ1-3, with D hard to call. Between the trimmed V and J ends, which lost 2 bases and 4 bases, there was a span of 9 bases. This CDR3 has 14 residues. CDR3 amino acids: CASSLTVGGNTIYF. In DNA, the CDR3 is TGTGCCAGCAGTTTAACAGTGGGAGGAAACACCATATATTTT.

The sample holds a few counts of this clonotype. This chain's CDR3 is CASSVIGETQYF. CDR3 nucleotide sequence: TGTGCCAGCAGTGTCATCGGGGAGACCCAGTACTTC. The rearrangement uses TRBV6-1 and TRBJ2-5; D gene unclear. The V gene lost 4 bases and the J gene lost 5 bases, with 8 bases spanning the gap. Germline V gene lookup returns CDR1 MNHNS and CDR2 SASEGT. This CDR3 comprises 12 residues.

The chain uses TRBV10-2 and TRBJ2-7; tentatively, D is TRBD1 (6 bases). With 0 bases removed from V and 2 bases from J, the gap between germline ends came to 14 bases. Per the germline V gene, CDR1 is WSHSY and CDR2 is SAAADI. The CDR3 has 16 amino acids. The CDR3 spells CASSESAGQLTYEQYF. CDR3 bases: TGCGCCAGCAGTGAGTCAGCAGGACAGCTAACCTACGAGCAGTACTTC.

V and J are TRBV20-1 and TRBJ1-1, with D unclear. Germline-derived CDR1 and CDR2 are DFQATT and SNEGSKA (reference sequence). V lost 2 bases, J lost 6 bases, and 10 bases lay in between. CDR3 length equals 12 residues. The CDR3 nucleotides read TGCAGTGCTAGACCGTTACGGGCTGAAGCTTTCTTT. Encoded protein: CSARPLRAEAFF.

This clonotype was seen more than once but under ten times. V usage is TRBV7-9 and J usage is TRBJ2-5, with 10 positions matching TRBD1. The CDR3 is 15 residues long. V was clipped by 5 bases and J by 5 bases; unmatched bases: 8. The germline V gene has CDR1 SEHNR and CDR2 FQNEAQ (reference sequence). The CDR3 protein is CASSPTGQGTETQYF. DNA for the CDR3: TGTGCCAGCAGCCCTACGGGACAGGGGACGGAGACCCAGTACTTC. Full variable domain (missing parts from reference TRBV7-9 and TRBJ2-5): DTGVSQNPRHKITKRGQNVTFRCDPISEHNRLYWYRQTLGQGPEFLTYFQNEAQLEKSRLLSDRFSAERPKGSFSTLEIQRTEQGDSAMYLCASSPTGQGTETQYFGPGTRLLVL.

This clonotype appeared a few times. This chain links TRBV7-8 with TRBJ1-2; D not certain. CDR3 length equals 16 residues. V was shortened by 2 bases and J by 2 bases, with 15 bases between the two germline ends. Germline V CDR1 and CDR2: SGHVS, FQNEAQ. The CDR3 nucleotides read TGTGCCAGCAGCTTATGGAATGGAGGGAACAACTATGGCTACACCTTC. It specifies CASSLWNGGNNYGYTF.

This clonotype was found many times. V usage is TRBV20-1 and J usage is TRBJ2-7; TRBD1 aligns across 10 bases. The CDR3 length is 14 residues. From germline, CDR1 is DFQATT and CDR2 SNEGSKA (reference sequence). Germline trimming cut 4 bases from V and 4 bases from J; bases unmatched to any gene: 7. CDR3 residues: CSAKDRGTLYEQYF. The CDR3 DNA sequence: TGCAGTGCTAAGGACAGGGGGACACTTTACGAGCAGTACTTC.

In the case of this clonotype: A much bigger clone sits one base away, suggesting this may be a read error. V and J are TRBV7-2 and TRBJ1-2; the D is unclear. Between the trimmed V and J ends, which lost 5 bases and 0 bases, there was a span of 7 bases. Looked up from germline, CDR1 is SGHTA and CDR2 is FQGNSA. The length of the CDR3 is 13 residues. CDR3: CASSQTSNYGYTF. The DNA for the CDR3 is TGTGCCAGCAGCCAGACATCTAACTATGGCTACACCTTC. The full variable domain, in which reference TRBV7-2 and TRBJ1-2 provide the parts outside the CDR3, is GAGVSQSPSNKVTEKGKDVELRCDPISGHTALYWYRQSLGQGLEFLIYFQGNSAPDKSGLPSDRFSAERTGGSVSTLTIQRTQQEDSAVYLCASSQTSNYGYTFGSGTRLTVV.

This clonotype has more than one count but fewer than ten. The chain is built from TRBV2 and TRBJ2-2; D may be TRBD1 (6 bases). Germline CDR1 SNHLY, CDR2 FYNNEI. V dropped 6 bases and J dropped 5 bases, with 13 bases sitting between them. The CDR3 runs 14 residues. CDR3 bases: TGTGCCAGCAGAACAGGGTTGGGGACCGGGGAGCTGTTTTTT. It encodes CASRTGLGTGELFF.